This T cell receptor beta chain originates from a study of siplizumab effects on memory and regulatory T cells. Germline V gene data show CDR1 as SGHNT and CDR2 as YYREEE (reference sequence). The V end was cut by 4 bases, the J end by 6 bases, with 10 bases between. CDR3 length equals 12 residues. General study results and limits: Among alloreactive clones, only a minor fraction mapped to unstimulated subsets. On average, about 70% of mappable alloreactive CD4+ clones were Treg-derived under siplizumab, against about 25% in controls. Siplizumab, the agent tested, significantly reduced alloreactive sequences traceable to unstimulated CD4+ memory cells. Proliferating siplizumab-culture Tregs lacked confirmation of suppressive function.

For this clone: As yet, its antigen is unknown.

Measured with immunoSEQ multiplex PCR; TCRdb has only the in-frame clones, and not every one. The table has 65,000 to 90,000 clones, 93% seen once. The rearrangement joins TRBV5-4 to TRBJ1-1; no clear D gene. The receptor was derived from a human donor in good health. The sample was CD8+ T cells sorted from blood. The CDR3 nucleotides read TGTGCCAGCAGCCGTATTGCTTCTGAAGCTTTCTTT. Translating gives CASSRIASEAFF.